This TCR beta chain was profiled in a study of monozygotic twins with inflammatory bowel disease. Study-wide results and caveats: On the inverse Simpson index, IBD patients scored lower for TCRbeta diversity than healthy co-twins. It was not supported that a single strong signal or clonotype was associated with IBD.

Without any T cell sorting, total RNA was isolated from whole blood. A remark on this clonotype: Its antigen is not known.

The CDR3 length is 14 residues. The germline V gene encodes CDR1 LGHDT and CDR2 YNNKEL (reference sequence). TCRdb reanalyzed the 5' RACE reads, giving one entry per CDR3 protein sequence and no DNA. Its listing shows approximately 380,000 distinct CDR3 sequences. This TCR was sampled from a human donor with ulcerative colitis or Crohn's disease, or a healthy co-twin of an affected twin (not recorded which). The material sequenced was blood. The gene calls are TRBV3-1 and TRBJ1-6; the D gene TCRdb calls, TRBD1, cannot be checked with no DNA. The CDR3 sequence: CASKLLQGTSPLHF. The complete variable domain, with remaining parts taken from reference TRBV3-1 and TRBJ1-6, reads DTAVSQTPKYLVTQMGNDKSIKCEQNLGHDTMYWYKQDSKKFLKIMFSYNNKELIINETVPNRFSPKSPDKAHLNLHINSLELGDSAVYFCASKLLQGTSPLHFGNGTRLTVT.